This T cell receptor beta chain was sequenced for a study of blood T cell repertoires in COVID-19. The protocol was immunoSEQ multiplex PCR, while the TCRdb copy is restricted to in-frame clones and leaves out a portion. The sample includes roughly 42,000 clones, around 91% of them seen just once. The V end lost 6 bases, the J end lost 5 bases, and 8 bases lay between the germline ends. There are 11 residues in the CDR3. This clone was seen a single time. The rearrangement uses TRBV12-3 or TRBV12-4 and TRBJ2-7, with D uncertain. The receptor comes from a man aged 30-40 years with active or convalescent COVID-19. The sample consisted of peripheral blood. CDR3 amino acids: CASSTTDEQYF. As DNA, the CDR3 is TGTGCCAGCAGCACTACCGACGAGCAGTACTTC.